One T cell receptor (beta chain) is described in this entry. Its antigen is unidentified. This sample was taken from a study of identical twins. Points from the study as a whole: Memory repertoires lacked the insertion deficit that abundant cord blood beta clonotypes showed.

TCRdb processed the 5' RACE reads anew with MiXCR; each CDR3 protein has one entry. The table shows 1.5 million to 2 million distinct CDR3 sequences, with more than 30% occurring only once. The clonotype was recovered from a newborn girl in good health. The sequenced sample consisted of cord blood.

The CDR3 protein is CASSPLLDRASPLYGYTF. For the CDR3, the DNA is TGCGCCAGCAGCCCTCTCCTTGACAGGGCGTCTCCCTTATATGGCTACACCTTC. This chain connects TRBV5-1 to TRBJ1-2; 7 bases agree with TRBD1. The CDR3 extends over 18 amino acids. Germline assignment: CDR1 SGHRS and CDR2 YFSETQ. V was pared by 4 bases and J by 5 bases, with 20 bases of the junction left unmatched.